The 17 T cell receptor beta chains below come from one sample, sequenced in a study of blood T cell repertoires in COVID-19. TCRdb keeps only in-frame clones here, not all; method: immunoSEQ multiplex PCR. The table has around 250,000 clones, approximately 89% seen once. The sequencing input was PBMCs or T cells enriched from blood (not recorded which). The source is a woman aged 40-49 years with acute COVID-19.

CDR3 DNA sequence: TGTGCCAGCAGTGAAACTGTGGGACTAGCAGATACGCAGTATTTT. It is translated as CASSETVGLADTQYF. The V call is TRBV6-1, the J call TRBJ2-3, with 8 positions matching TRBD2. V dropped 2 bases and J dropped 4; count of bases not matched to a gene: 5. The CDR3 contains 15 residues. CDR1 is MNHNS and CDR2 is SASEGT in the germline V gene.

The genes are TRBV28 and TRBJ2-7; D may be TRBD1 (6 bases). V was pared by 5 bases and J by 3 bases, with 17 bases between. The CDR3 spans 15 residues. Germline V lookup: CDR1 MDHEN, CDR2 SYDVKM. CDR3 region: CASSHQGPYFYEQYF. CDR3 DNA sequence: TGTGCCAGCAGTCATCAGGGGCCCTACTTCTACGAGCAGTACTTC.

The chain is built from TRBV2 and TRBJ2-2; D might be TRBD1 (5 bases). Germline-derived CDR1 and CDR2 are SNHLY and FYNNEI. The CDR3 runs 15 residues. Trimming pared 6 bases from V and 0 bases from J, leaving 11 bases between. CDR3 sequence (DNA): TGTGCCAGCAGACCAGGACACCCGAACACCGGGGAGCTGTTTTTT. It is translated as CASRPGHPNTGELFF.

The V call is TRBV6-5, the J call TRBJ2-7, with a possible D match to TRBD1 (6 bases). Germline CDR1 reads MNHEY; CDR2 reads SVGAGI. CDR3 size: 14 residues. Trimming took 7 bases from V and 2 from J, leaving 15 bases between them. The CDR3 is CASNRQVSTYEQYF. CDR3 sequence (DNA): TGTGCCAGCAATAGACAGGTCTCGACCTACGAGCAGTACTTC.

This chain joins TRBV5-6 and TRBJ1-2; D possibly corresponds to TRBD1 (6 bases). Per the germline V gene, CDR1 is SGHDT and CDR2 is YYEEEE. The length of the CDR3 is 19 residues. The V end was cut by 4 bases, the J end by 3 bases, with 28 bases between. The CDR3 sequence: CASSEKDKGTIFLDYGYTF. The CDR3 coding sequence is TGTGCCAGCAGCGAGAAAGACAAGGGGACAATTTTTTTGGACTATGGCTACACCTTC.

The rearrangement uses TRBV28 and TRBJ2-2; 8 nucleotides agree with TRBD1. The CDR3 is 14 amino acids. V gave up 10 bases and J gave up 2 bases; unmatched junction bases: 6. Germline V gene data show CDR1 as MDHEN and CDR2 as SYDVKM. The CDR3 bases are TGTGCCACACAGGGGGAGATAAACACCGGGGAGCTGTTTTTT. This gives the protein CATQGEINTGELFF.

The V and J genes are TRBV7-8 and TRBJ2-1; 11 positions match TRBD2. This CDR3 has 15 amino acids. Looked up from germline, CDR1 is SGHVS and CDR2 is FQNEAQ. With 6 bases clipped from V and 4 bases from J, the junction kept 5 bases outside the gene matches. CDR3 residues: CASSRTSGGYNEQFF. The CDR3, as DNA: TGTGCCAGCAGTAGAACTAGCGGGGGATACAATGAGCAGTTCTTC.

The CDR3 nucleotides read TGTGCCAGCAGCTTCCAGAATCAGCCCCAGCATTTT. Translation gives CASSFQNQPQHF. The V call is TRBV11-3, the J call TRBJ1-5; no definite D call. V lost 3 bases and J 4 bases, leaving 4 bases between the germline ends. CDR3 length: 12 amino acids. Germline V gene data show CDR1 as SGHNT and CDR2 as YENEEA. The full variable domain, completed using reference TRBV11-3 and TRBJ1-5, is EAGVVQSPRYKIIEKKQPVAFWCNPISGHNTLYWYLQNLGQGPELLIRYENEEAVDDSQLPKDRFSAERLKGVDSTLKIQPAELGDSAVYLCASSFQNQPQHFGDGTRLSIL.

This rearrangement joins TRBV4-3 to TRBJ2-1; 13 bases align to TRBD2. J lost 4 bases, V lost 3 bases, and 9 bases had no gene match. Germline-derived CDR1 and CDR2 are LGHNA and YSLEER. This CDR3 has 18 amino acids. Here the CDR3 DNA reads TGCGCCAGCAGCCAGGAAAATCTGGGACTAGCGGGATACAATGAGCAGTTCTTC. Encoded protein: CASSQENLGLAGYNEQFF.

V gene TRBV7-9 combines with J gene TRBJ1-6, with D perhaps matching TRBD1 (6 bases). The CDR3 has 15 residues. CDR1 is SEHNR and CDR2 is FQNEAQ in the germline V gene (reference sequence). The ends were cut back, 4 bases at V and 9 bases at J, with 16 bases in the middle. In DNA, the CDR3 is TGTGCCAGCAGCTCGGGGGCCGGGGAGGGTTCACCCCTCCACTTT. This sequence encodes CASSSGAGEGSPLHF.

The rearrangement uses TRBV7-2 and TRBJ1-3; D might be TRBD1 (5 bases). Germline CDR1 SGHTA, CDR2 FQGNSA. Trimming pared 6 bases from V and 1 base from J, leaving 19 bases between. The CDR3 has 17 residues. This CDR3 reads CASSFISRGRSGNTIYF. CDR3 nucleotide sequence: TGTGCCAGCAGTTTTATTTCACGGGGGAGATCTGGAAACACCATATATTTT. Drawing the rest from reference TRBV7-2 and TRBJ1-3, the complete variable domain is GAGVSQSPSNKVTEKGKDVELRCDPISGHTALYWYRQSLGQGLEFLIYFQGNSAPDKSGLPSDRFSAERTGGSVSTLTIQRTQQEDSAVYLCASSFISRGRSGNTIYFGEGSWLTVV.

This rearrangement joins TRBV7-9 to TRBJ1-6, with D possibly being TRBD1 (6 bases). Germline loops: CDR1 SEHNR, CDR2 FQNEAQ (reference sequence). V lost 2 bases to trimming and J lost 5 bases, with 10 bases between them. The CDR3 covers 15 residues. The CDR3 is CASSLSGQDNSPLHF. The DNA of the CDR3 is TGTGCCAGCAGCTTATCGGGACAAGATAATTCACCCCTCCACTTT.

Here the CDR3 reads CASSIALPRVMDEQYV. In DNA form, the CDR3 reads TGTGCCAGTAGTATAGCCCTCCCCCGGGTCATGGACGAGCAGTACGTC. The V and J genes are TRBV19 and TRBJ2-7; D is unclear. The germline V gene encodes CDR1 LNHDA and CDR2 SQIVND (reference sequence). The CDR3 runs 16 residues. The ends were cut back, 1 base at V and 5 bases at J, with 18 bases in the middle.

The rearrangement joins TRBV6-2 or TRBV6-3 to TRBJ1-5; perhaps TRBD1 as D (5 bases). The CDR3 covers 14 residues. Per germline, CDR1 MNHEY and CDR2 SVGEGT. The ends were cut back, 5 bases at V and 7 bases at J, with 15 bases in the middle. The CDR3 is CASSSYGGIQPQHF. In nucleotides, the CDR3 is TGTGCCAGCAGTAGCTACGGGGGTATCCAGCCCCAGCATTTT.

The CDR3 coding sequence is TGTGCCAGCGCCCAGGAGGGGTCCGGAAACACCATATATTTT. This translates into CASAQEGSGNTIYF. This chain links TRBV6-5 with TRBJ1-3, with D possibly TRBD1 on 5 matching bases. This CDR3 has 14 amino acids. Germline V gene data show CDR1 as MNHEY and CDR2 as SVGAGI. V was shortened by 8 bases and J by 4 bases, with 15 bases between the two germline ends.

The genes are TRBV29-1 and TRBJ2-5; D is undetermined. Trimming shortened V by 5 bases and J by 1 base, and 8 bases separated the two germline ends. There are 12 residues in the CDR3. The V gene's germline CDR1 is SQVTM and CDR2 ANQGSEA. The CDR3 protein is CSVLPGQETQYF. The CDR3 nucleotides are TGCAGCGTTCTCCCAGGCCAAGAGACCCAGTACTTC.

The chain's CDR3 is CASSPIGAEKLFF. CDR3 coding DNA: TGTGCCAGCAGCCCAATTGGGGCCGAAAAACTGTTTTTT. The chain uses TRBV11-3 and TRBJ1-4; maybe TRBD1 (5 bases). Per the germline V gene, CDR1 is SGHNT and CDR2 is YENEEA. This CDR3 comprises 13 residues. Between the trimmed V and J ends, which lost 5 bases and 8 bases, there was a span of 12 bases.